The clone carrying this T cell receptor (beta chain) was counted only a few times. The sample originates from a study of T-cell reconstitution after alpha-beta-depleted transplantation in children. Library preparation (for TCRbeta) was performed with unique molecular identifiers. TCRdb called the PCR reads again in MiXCR, with one record for every CDR3 protein. The table records around 480,000 distinct CDR3 sequences, approximately 32% of them present only once. This CDR3 has 16 residues. The V end lost 1 base, the J end lost 1 base, and 13 bases lay between the germline ends. The germline gives CDR1 SGHTA, CDR2 FQGNSA.

The sequence was collected from a human donor who donated a stem cell graft to a child with aplastic anemia. The specimen comprised PBMCs from the stem cell graft donor, sampled from the stem cell graft. The rearrangement uses TRBV7-2 and TRBJ1-2; D possibly corresponds to TRBD1 (5 bases). CDR3 in amino acids: CASSLGGAGGNYGYTF. The CDR3 DNA reads TGTGCCAGCAGCTTAGGTGGGGCCGGGGGTAACTATGGCTACACCTTC. Supplemented by reference TRBV7-2 and TRBJ1-2, the full variable domain reads GAGVSQSPSNKVTEKGKDVELRCDPISGHTALYWYRQSLGQGLEFLIYFQGNSAPDKSGLPSDRFSAERTGGSVSTLTIQRTQQEDSAVYLCASSLGGAGGNYGYTFGSGTRLTVV.